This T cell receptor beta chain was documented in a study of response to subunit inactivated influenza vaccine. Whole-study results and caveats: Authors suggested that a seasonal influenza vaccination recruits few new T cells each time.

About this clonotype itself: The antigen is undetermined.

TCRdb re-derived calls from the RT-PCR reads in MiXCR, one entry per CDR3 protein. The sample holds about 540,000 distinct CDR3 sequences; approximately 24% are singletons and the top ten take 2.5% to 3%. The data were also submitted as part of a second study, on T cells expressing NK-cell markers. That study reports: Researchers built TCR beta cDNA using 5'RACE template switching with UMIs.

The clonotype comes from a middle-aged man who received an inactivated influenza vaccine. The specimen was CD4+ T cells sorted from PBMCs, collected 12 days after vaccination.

CDR3 sequence (DNA): TGCGCCAGCAGTCCCATAGACACCCGAATCGCCGGGGAGCTGTTTTTT. It is translated as CASSPIDTRIAGELFF. This chain connects TRBV4-1 to TRBJ2-2, with D unclear. Germline CDR1 MGHRA, CDR2 YSYEKL. CDR3 length: 16 amino acids. The V end was cut by 6 bases, the J end by 6 bases, with 20 bases between.